Given below is one TCR beta chain in context. Its specificity is not known. The CDR3 contains 13 residues. The germline V and J ends were trimmed by 6 bases and 5 bases, with 13 bases remaining between them. The germline gives CDR1 MNHEY, CDR2 SVGEGT. This sample was taken from a study of Ad26.COV2.S vaccination and SARS-CoV-2 variants. Study details: Intramuscular Ad26.COV2.S doses were given once or twice, 56 days apart.

Measured with immunoSEQ multiplex PCR; TCRdb has only the in-frame clones, and not every one. The data hold about 480,000 clones, with roughly nine tenths observed a single time. Treatment given: 15 to 20 received Ad26.COV2.S at low or high dose, single or two shots; about 5 received placebo; per-sample allocation not given. The samples were gathered on day 63 after the first injection of vaccine or placebo. The donor was a Boston adult aged 18-55 years. Study-wide points: Vaccinated and placebo-treated recipients had similar non-spike TCR breadth. Vaccine recipients showed a spike-specific TCR breadth that was higher than in placebo recipients.

The specimen comprised peripheral blood, sampled in a trial of Ad26.COV2.S vaccine versus placebo. This TCR came from a person between 18 and 65 years old who received the Ad26.COV2.S COVID-19 vaccine or a placebo. The V call is TRBV6-2 or TRBV6-3, the J call TRBJ1-2, with a tentative D call TRBD1 (5 bases). Here the CDR3 DNA reads TGTGCCAGCAGCCAAACAGGAATATATGGCTACACCTTC. Its protein is CASSQTGIYGYTF.